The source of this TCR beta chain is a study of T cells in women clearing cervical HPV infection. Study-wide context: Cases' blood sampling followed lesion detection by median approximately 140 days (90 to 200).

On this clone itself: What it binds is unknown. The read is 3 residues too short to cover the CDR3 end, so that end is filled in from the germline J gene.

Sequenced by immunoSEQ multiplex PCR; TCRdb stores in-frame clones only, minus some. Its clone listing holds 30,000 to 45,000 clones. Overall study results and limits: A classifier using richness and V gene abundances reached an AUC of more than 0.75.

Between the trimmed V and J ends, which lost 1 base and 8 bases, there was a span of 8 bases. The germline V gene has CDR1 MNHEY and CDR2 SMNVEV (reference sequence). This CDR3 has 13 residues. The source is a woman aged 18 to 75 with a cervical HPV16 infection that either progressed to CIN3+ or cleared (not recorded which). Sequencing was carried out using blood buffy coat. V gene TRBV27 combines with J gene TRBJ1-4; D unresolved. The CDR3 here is CASSLFRGEKLFF. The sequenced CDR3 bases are TGTGCCAGCAGTTTATTCCGAGGGGAAAAA.